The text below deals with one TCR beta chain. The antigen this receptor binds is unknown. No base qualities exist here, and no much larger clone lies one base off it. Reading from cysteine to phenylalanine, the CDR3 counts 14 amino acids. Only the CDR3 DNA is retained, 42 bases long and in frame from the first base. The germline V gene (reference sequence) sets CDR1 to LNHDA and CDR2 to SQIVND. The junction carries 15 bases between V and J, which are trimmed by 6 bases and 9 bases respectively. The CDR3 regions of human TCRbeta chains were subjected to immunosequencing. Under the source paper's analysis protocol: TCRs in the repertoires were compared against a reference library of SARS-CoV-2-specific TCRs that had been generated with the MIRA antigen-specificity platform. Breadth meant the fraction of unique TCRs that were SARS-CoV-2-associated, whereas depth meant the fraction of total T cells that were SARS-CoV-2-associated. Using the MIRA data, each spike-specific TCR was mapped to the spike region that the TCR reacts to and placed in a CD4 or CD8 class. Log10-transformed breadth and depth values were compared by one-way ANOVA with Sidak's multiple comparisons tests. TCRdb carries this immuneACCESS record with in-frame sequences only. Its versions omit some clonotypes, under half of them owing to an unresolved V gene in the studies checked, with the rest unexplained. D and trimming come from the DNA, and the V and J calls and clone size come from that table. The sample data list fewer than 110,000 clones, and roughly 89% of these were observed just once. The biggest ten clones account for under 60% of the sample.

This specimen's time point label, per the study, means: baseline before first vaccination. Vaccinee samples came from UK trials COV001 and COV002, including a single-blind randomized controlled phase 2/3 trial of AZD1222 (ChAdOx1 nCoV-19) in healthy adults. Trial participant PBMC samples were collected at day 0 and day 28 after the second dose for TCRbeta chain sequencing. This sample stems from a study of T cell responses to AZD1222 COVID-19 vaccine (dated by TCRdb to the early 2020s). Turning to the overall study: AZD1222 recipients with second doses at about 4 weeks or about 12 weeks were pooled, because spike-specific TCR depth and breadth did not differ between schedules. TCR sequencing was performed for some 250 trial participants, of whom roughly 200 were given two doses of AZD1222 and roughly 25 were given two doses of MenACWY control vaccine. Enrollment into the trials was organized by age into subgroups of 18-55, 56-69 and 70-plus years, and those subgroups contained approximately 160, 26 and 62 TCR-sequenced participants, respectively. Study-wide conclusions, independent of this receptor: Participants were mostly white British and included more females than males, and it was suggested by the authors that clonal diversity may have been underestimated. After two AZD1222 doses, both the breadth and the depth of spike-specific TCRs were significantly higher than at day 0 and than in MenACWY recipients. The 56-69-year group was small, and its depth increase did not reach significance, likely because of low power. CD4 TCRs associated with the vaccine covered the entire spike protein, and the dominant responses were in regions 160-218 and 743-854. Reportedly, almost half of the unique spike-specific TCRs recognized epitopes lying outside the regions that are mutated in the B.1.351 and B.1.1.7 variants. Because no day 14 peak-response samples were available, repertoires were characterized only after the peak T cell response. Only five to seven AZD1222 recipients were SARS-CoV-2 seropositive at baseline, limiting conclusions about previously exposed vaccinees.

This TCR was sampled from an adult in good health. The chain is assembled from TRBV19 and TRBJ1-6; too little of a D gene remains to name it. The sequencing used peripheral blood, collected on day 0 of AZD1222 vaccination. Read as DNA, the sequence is TGTGCCAGTAGCAATACCCCGGGCGGTTCACCCCTCCACTTT. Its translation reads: CASSNTPGGSPLHF.